The 13 T cell receptor beta chains below all came from one sample that was sequenced in a study of blood T cells in healthy people across ages. Primed by a sample-barcoded 5' primer and a J-beta primer mix, a second PCR proceeded for about 6 to 11 cycles. TCRdb reanalysed the 5' RACE reads using MiXCR and keeps one entry per CDR3 protein. This sample yields approximately 810,000 distinct CDR3 sequences, of which 29% are seen a single time; around a sixth belongs to the top ten. The sequenced sample consisted of blood. These TCRs come from an elderly woman in good health.

There are many counts of this clonotype. This rearrangement joins TRBV6-6 to TRBJ2-1, with 10 positions matching TRBD2. The CDR3 is made up of 16 amino acids. Trimming at V came to 0 bases and at J to 6 bases, leaving 5 bases not matched to a gene. CDR1 is MNHNY, CDR2 SVGAGI, per germline (reference sequence). The CDR3, as DNA: TGTGCCAGCAGTTACTCGAATAGCGGGGGGCCCAATGAGCAGTTCTTC. Protein: CASSYSNSGGPNEQFF.

Notes on this clonotype: A much larger clonotype is one base distant, so this may be a read error. This chain connects TRBV6-1 to TRBJ2-5; D might be TRBD1 (6 bases). This CDR3 has 14 residues. The germline V gene encodes CDR1 MNHNS and CDR2 SASEGT. DNA of the CDR3: TGTACCAGCAGAGGACAGACCTACCTAGAGACCCAGTACTTC. Encoded protein: CTSRGQTYLETQYF.

The rearrangement links TRBV5-6 to TRBJ1-2; 7 nucleotides match TRBD1. V gave up 3 bases and J gave up 2 bases; unmatched junction bases: 4. Germline V gene lookup returns CDR1 SGHDT and CDR2 YYEEEE. The CDR3 is 14 residues long. The CDR3 DNA reads TGTGCCAGCAGCTGGAGGGGGCAGAACTATGGCTACACCTTC. Its protein is CASSWRGQNYGYTF.

In its sample, this clonotype was seen many times. The V and J genes are TRBV11-2 and TRBJ2-1, with D perhaps TRBD2 (5 bases). With 4 bases removed from V and 7 bases from J, the gap between germline ends came to 17 bases. The germline gives CDR1 SGHAT, CDR2 FQNNGV. The CDR3 runs to 15 residues. CDR3 protein: CASSSTRGLPNEQFF. CDR3 nucleotide sequence: TGTGCCAGCAGCTCAACCCGAGGGCTCCCAAATGAGCAGTTCTTC. Complete variable domain (other parts from reference TRBV11-2 and TRBJ2-1): EAGVAQSPRYKIIEKRQSVAFWCNPISGHATLYWYQQILGQGPKLLIQFQNNGVVDDSQLPKDRFSAERLKGVDSTLKIQPAKLEDSAVYLCASSSTRGLPNEQFFGPGTRLTVL.

In this sample, this clonotype turned up a few times. J is TRBJ2-3 and V is TRBV9; D gene ambiguous. CDR1 is SGDLS, CDR2 YYNGEE, per germline. The V and J ends lost 9 bases and 1 base respectively, with 9 bases between them. This CDR3 has 12 residues. The CDR3 DNA reads as TGTGCCACCAATAGAGGCACAGATACGCAGTATTTT. Amino acids: CATNRGTDTQYF.

This clonotype has a handful of counts. This chain joins TRBV9 and TRBJ2-3; no clear D gene. V was pared by 3 bases and J by 5 bases, with 7 bases between. The length of the CDR3 is 12 residues. Germline V gene data show CDR1 as SGDLS and CDR2 as YYNGEE. The DNA for the CDR3 is TGTGCCAGCAGCGCAGGAGTAGATACGCAGTATTTT. Translated, it gives CASSAGVDTQYF.

This clonotype appeared a few times. The genes are TRBV11-3 and TRBJ2-7; perhaps TRBD2 as D (5 bases). Germline CDR1 and CDR2: SGHNT and YENEEA. Trimming took 6 bases from V and 4 from J, leaving 19 bases between them. This CDR3 contains 15 residues. The CDR3 nucleotides are TGTGCCAGCAGTGCGGGTGGCGGAGATCCTTACGAGCAGTACTTC. As protein: CASSAGGGDPYEQYF.

This clonotype was counted a few times. A much larger clonotype is one base distant, so this may be a read error. The V gene is TRBV12-3 or TRBV12-4, the J gene TRBJ1-2; D perhaps matches TRBD1 (5 bases). Trimming removed 2 bases at V and 7 bases at J, with 17 bases between. This CDR3 has 15 amino acids. The CDR3 loop is CASSLLHQSQGGYTF. In nucleotides, the CDR3 is TGTGCCAGCAGTTTACTGCATCAAAGCCAGGGTGGCTACACCTTC.

The chain joins TRBV20-1 to TRBJ1-5, with 7 nucleotides matching TRBD1. V dropped 1 base and J dropped 3; count of bases not matched to a gene: 15. The CDR3 sequence is 18 residues long. Germline V gene sequence: CDR1 DFQATT, CDR2 SNEGSKA (reference sequence). The CDR3 DNA reads TGCAGTGCTAGAGTGGCCGCCAGGGGGGGACCCCTCAATCAGCCCCAGCATTTT. Its translation is CSARVAARGGPLNQPQHF.

In its sample, this clonotype was seen many times. The chain is built from TRBV14 and TRBJ2-1; 8 nucleotides line up with TRBD1. Germline trimming cut 1 base from V and 9 bases from J; bases unmatched to any gene: 8. This CDR3 is 15 amino acids long. The germline V gene has CDR1 SGHDN and CDR2 FVKESK. The CDR3 here is CASSQAQGAHGEQFF. The CDR3 DNA follows: TGTGCCAGCAGCCAAGCTCAGGGGGCGCATGGTGAGCAGTTCTTC.

This clonotype was seen at least ten times. The V gene is TRBV18, the J gene TRBJ2-1; 9 bases map to TRBD1. The CDR3 is made up of 16 amino acids. Trimming removed 2 bases from V and 3 bases from J; junction bases left unmatched: 5. CDR1 is KGHSH, CDR2 LQKENI, per germline. DNA for the CDR3: TGTGCCAGCTCACCAGGGGACAGGGTCCTCTACAATGAGCAGTTCTTC. Protein sequence: CASSPGDRVLYNEQFF.

This chain joins TRBV7-2 and TRBJ2-3; the D gene is possibly TRBD2 (7 bases). CDR1 and CDR2 (germline): SGHTA, FQGNSA. V shed 5 bases and J shed 8 bases, with 20 bases lying between them. The CDR3 consists of 15 residues. The CDR3 region has the DNA TGTGCCAGCAGCCCCCTAGGGGGGGGGTTTGTTACGCAGTATTTT. Encoded protein: CASSPLGGGFVTQYF.

In its sample, this clonotype was seen a few times. V is TRBV14 and J is TRBJ2-1; TRBD1 is a possible D gene (5 bases). CDR1 and CDR2 from the germline V gene are SGHDN and FVKESK. V gave up 5 bases and J gave up 8 bases, with 19 bases separating them. The CDR3 runs 15 residues. CDR3 residues: CASSVNRQPPYEQFF. The CDR3 nucleotides read TGTGCCAGCAGCGTCAACAGACAGCCTCCCTATGAGCAGTTCTTC.